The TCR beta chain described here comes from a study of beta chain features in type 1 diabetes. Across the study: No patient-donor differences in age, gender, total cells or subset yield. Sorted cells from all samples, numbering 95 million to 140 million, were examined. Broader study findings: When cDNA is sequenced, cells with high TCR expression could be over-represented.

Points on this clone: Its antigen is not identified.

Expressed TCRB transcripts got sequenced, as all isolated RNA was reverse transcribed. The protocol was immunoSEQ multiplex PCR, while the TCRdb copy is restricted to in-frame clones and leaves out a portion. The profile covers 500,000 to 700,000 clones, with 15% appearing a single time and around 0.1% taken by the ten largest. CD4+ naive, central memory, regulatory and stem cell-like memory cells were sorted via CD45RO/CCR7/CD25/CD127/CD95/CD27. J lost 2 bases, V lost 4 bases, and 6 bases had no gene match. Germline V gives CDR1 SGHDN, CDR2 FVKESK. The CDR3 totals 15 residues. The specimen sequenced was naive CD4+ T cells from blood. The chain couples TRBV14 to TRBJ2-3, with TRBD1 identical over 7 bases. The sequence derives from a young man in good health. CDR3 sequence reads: CASSLMGTATDTQYF. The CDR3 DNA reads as TGTGCCAGCAGCCTCATGGGGACAGCCACAGATACGCAGTATTTT.